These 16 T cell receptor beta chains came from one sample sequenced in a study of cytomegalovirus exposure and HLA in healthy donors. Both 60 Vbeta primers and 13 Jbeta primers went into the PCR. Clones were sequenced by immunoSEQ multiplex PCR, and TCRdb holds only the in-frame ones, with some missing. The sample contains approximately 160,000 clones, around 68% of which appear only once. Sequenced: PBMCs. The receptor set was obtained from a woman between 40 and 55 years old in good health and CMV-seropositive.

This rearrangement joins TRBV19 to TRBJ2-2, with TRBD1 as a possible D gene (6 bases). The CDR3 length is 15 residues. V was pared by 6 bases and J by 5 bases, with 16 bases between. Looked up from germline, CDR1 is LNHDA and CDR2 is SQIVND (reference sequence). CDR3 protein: CASRQRKGVTGELFF. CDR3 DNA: TGTGCCAGTAGGCAGCGAAAGGGGGTAACCGGGGAGCTGTTTTTT.

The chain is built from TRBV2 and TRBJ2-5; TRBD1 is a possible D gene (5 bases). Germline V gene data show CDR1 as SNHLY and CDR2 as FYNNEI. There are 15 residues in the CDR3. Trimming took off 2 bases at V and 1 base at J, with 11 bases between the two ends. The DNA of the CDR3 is TGTGCCAGCAGTGAAATCGACAGAGCCCAAGAGACCCAGTACTTC. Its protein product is CASSEIDRAQETQYF.

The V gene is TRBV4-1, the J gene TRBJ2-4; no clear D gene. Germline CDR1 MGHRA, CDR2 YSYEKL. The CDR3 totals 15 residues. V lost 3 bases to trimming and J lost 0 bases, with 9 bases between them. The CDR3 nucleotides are TGCGCCAGCAGCCAGCGCTCTTTAGCCAAAAACATTCAGTACTTC. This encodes CASSQRSLAKNIQYF.

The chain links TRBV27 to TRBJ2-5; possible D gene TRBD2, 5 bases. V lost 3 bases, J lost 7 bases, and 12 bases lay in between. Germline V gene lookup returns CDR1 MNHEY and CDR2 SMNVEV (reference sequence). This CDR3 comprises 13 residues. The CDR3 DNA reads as TGTGCCAGCAGTTTTAGGGAGTCTGGGACCCAGTACTTC. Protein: CASSFRESGTQYF.

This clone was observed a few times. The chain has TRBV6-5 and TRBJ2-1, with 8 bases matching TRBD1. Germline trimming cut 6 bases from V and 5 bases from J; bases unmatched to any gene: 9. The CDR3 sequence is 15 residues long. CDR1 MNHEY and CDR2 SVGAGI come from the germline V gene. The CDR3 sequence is CASRATGGPNNEQFF. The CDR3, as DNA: TGTGCCAGCAGAGCAACAGGGGGGCCTAACAATGAGCAGTTCTTC.

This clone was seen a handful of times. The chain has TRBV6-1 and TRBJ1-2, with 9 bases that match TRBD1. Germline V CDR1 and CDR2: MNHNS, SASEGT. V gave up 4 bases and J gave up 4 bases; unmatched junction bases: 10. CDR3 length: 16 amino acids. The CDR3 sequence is CASSAWTGENPYGYTF. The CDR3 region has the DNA TGTGCCAGCAGTGCGTGGACAGGGGAAAATCCCTATGGCTACACCTTC.

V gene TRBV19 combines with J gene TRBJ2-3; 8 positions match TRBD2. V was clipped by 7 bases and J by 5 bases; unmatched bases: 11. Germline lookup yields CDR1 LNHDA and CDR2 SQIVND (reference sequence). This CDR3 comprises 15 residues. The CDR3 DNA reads TGTGCCAGTACCCGCGACGGGAGGGCCGGAGATACGCAGTATTTT. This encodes CASTRDGRAGDTQYF.

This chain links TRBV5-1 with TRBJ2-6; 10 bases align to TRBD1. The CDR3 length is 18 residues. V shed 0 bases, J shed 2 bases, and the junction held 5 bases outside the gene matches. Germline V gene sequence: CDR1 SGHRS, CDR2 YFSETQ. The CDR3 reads CASSLGGTGATGANVLTF. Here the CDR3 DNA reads TGCGCCAGCAGCTTGGGTGGGACAGGGGCAACTGGGGCCAACGTCCTGACTTTC.

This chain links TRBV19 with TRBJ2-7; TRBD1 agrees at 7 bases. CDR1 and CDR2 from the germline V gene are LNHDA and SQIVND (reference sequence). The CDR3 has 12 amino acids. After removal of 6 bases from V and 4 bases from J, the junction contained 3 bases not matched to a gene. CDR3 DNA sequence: TGTGCCAGTAGCGACAGGGATTACGAGCAGTACTTC. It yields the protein CASSDRDYEQYF.

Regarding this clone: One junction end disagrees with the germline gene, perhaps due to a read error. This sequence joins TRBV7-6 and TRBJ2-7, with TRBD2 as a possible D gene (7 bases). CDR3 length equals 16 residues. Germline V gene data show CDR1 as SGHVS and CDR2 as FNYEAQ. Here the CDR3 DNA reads TGTGCCAGCAGCTTAGAGGGGGGGAGATCGGCTTACGATCAGTACTTC. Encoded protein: CASSLEGGRSAYDQYF.

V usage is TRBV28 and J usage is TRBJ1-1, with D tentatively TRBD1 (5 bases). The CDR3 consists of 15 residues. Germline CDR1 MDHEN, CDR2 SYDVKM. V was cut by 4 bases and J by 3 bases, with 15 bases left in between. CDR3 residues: CASSSSGLGDTEAFF. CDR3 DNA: TGTGCCAGCAGTTCCAGCGGGCTAGGGGACACTGAAGCTTTCTTT.

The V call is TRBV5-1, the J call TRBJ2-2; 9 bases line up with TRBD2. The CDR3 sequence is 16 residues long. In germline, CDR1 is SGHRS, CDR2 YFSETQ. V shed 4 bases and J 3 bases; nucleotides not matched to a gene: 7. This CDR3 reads CASSGGLAQHTGELFF. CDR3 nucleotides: TGCGCCAGCAGCGGGGGACTAGCCCAACACACCGGGGAGCTGTTTTTT.

The CDR3 bases are TGTGCCAGTAGTATGGTCACTGGACAGGGGAACACTGAAGCTTTCTTT. Its translation: CASSMVTGQGNTEAFF. The V and J genes are TRBV19 and TRBJ1-1; 8 bases map to TRBD1. This CDR3 has 16 amino acids. CDR1 and CDR2 from the germline V gene are LNHDA and SQIVND (reference sequence). V lost 3 bases, J lost 1 base, and 7 bases stayed unmatched.

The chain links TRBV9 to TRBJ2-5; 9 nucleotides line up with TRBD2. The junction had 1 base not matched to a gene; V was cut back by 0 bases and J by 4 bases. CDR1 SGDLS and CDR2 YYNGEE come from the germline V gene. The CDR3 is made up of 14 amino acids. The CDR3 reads CASSVASGVETQYF. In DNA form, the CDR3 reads TGTGCCAGCAGCGTAGCTAGCGGGGTAGAGACCCAGTACTTC.

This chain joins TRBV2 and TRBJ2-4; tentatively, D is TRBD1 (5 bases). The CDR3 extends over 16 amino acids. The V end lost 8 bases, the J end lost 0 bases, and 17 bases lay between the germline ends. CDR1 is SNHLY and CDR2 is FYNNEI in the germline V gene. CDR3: CASAGAALSAKNIQYF. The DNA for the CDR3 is TGTGCCAGCGCTGGGGCCGCGTTGTCAGCCAAAAACATTCAGTACTTC.

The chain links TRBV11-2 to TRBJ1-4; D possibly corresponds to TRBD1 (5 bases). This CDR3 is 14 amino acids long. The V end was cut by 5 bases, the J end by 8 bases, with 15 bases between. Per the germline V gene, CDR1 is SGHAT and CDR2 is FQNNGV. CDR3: CASSPMGGSEKLFF. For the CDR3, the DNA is TGTGCCAGCAGCCCAATGGGGGGATCGGAAAAACTGTTTTTT.